This T cell receptor (beta chain) was observed in a study of identical twins. Study-wide points: Within cord blood, abundant beta clonotypes carried fewer insertions, but memory repertoires showed no such trend.

This clonotype was seen more than once but under ten times. Its antigen is unknown. Losses at the gene ends were 10 bases for V and 5 bases for J; bases not matched to a gene: 10. CDR1 is ENHRY, CDR2 SYGVKD, per germline. The CDR3 is made up of 15 amino acids. One entry per CDR3 protein results from TCRdb running MiXCR on the 5' RACE reads. The data contain 400,000 to 550,000 distinct CDR3 sequences, 20% to 25% of them singletons. Separately, the same data were catalogued under a study of T cells expressing NK-cell markers. This second report adds: A range of about 1.0-8% of CD8+ T cells consisted of dominant NKG2C+ clonotypes in more than five donors. Expanded NKG2C+ T cell clones had unclear HCMV specificity.

This receptor was taken from a woman younger than 35 in good health. V is TRBV10-3 and J is TRBJ2-3, with 12 bases aligning to TRBD2. The sequenced material came from CD4+ T cells sorted from blood. The DNA for the CDR3 is TGTGCCACCGCAAAGGCTAGCGGGAGGGTAGATACGCAGTATTTT. Amino acids: CATAKASGRVDTQYF.